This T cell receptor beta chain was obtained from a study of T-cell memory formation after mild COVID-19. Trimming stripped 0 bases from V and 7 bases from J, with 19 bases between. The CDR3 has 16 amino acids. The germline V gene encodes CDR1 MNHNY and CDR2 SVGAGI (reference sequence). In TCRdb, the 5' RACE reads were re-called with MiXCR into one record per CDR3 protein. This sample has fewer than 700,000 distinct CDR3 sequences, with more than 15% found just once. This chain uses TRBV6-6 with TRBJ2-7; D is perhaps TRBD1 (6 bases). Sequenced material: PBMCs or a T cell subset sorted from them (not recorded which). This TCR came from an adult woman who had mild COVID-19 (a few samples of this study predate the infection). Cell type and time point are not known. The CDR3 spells CASSYSAGTGLGEQYF. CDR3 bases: TGTGCCAGCAGTTACTCGGCGGGTACAGGGTTGGGAGAGCAGTACTTC.